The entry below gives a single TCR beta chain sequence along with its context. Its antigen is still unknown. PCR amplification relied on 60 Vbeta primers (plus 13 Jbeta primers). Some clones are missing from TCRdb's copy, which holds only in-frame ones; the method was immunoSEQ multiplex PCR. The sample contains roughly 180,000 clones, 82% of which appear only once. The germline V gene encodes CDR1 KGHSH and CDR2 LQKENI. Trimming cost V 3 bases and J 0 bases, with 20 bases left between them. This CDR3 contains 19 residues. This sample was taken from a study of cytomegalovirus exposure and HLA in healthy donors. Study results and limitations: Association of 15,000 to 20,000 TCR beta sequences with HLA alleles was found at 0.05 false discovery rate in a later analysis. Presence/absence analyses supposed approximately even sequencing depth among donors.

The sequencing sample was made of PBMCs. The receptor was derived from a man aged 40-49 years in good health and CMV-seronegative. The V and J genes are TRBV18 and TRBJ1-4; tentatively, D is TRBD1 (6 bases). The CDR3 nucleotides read TGTGCCAGCTCACCGCAGACAGGCTGGGTGGGATCAACTAATGAAAAACTGTTTTTT. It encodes CASSPQTGWVGSTNEKLFF.